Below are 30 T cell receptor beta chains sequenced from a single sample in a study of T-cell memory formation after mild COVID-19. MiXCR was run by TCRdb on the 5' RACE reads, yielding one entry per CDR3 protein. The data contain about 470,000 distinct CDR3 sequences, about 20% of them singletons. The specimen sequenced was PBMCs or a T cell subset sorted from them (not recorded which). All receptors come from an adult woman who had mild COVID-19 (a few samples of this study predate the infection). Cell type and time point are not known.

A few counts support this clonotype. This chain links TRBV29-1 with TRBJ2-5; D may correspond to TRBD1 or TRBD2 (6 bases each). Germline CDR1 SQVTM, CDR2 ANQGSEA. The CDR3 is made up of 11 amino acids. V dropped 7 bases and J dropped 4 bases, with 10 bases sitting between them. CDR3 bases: TGCAGCGCACAGGGAGGAGAGACCCAGTACTTC. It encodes CSAQGGETQYF.

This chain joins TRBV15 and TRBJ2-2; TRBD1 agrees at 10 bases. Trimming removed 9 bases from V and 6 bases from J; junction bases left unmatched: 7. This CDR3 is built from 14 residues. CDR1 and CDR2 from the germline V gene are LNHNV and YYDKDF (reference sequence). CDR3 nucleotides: TGTGCCACGTCCCGGGACAGGGGCCCCGGGGAGCTGTTTTTT. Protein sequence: CATSRDRGPGELFF.

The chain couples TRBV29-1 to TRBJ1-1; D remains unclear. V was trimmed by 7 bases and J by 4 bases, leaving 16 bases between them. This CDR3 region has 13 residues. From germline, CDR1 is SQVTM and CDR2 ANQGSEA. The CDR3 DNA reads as TGCAGCGCTTCTCCTACTGGGAGCACTGAAGCTTTCTTT. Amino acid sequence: CSASPTGSTEAFF.

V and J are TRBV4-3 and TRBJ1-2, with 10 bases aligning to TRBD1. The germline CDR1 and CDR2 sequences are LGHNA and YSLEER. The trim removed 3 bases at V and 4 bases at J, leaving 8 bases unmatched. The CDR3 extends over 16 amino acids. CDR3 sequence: CASSQRETGGVYGYTF. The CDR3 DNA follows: TGCGCCAGCAGCCAGAGGGAGACAGGGGGCGTCTATGGCTACACCTTC.

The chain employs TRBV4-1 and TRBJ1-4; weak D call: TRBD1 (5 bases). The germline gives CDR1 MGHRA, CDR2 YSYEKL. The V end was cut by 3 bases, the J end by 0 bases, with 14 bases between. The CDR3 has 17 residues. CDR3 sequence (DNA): TGCGCCAGCAGCCAGGTTCCTTCAGGGCCAACTAATGAAAAACTGTTTTTT. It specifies CASSQVPSGPTNEKLFF.

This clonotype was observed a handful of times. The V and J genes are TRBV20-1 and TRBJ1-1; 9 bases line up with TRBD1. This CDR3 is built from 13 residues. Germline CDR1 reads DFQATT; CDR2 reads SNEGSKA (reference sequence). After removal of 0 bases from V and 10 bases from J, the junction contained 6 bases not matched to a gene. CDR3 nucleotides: TGCAGTGCTAGAGACCCGCCGACAGGGGGAGCTTTCTTT. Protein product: CSARDPPTGGAFF.

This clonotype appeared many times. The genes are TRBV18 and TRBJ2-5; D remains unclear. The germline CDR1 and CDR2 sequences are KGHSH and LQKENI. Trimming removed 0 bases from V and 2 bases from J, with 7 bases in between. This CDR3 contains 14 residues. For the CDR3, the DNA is TGTGCCAGCTCACCACCCCGGAGTCAAGAGACCCAGTACTTC. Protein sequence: CASSPPRSQETQYF.

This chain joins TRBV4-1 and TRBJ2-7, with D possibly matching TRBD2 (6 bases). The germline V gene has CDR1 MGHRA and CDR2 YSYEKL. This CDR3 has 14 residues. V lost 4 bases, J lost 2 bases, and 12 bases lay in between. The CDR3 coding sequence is TGCGCCAGCAGCCCAGTCGCGGGGCCCTACGAGCAGTACTTC. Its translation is CASSPVAGPYEQYF.

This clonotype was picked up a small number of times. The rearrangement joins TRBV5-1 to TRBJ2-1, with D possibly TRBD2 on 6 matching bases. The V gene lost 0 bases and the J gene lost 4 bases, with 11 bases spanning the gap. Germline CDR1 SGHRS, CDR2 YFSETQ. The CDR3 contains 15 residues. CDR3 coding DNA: TGCGCCAGCAGCTTGGAAACTAGCCTTTACAATGAGCAGTTCTTC. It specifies CASSLETSLYNEQFF.

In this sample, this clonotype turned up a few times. CDR3 amino acids: CASSLGIRYGYTF. CDR3 DNA: TGTGCCAGTAGTCTGGGGATTCGCTATGGCTACACCTTC. This chain links TRBV19 with TRBJ1-2, with D hard to call. The germline CDR1 and CDR2 sequences are LNHDA and SQIVND (reference sequence). Trimming removed 5 bases from V and 4 bases from J, with 11 bases in between. The CDR3 totals 13 residues.

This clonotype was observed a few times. CDR3 in amino acids: CASSSLGGDSGDTQYF. CDR3 DNA sequence: TGTGCCAGCAGTTCTCTGGGCGGGGATTCGGGTGATACGCAGTATTTT. This chain uses TRBV12-3 or TRBV12-4 with TRBJ2-3, with a weak D call TRBD2 (6 bases). Trimming took off 4 bases at V and 6 bases at J, with 20 bases between the two ends. The CDR3 covers 16 residues.

CDR3 sequence: CASSYRPRRGETQYF. CDR3 DNA sequence: TGTGCCAGCAGTTACCGGCCTCGCCGGGGGGAGACCCAGTACTTC. The chain carries TRBV6-6 and TRBJ2-5, with TRBD2 as a possible D gene (6 bases). Trimming cost V 2 bases and J 5 bases, with 15 bases left between them. The CDR3 spans 15 residues. CDR1 is MNHNY, CDR2 SVGAGI, per germline (reference sequence).

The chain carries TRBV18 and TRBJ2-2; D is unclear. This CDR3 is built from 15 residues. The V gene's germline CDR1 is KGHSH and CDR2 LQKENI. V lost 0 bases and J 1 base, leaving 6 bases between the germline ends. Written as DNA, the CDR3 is TGTGCCAGCTCACCACCAGGGATGAACACCGGGGAGCTGTTTTTT. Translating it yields CASSPPGMNTGELFF.

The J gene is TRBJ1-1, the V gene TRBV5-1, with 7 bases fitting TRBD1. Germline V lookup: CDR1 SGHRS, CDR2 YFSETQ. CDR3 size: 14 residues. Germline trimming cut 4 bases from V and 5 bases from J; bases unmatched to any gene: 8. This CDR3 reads CASSADRVGTEAFF. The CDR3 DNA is TGCGCCAGCAGCGCTGACAGGGTCGGGACTGAAGCTTTCTTT.

The CDR3 loop is CASLSPRLADSYNEQFF. CDR3 bases: TGTGCCAGCTTATCCCCCCGCCTAGCGGATTCTTACAATGAGCAGTTCTTC. The chain couples TRBV6-2 or TRBV6-3 to TRBJ2-1; 7 nucleotides line up with TRBD2. This CDR3 is 17 amino acids long. The junction had 17 bases not matched to a gene; V was cut back by 8 bases and J by 4 bases. Germline loops: CDR1 MNHEY, CDR2 SVGEGT.

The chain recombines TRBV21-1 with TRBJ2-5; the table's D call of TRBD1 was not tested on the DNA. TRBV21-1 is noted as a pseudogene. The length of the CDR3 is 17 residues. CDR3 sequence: CASSTPGTASSGETQYF. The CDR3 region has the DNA TGTGCCAGCAGCACCCCGGGGACGGCTAGTAGTGGCGAGACCCAGTACTTC.

CDR3 nucleotides: TGCAGTGCTAGGGGTTTTAGGACAGGGGGATTAATTCGCGATGAGCAGTTCTTC. Amino acids: CSARGFRTGGLIRDEQFF. The rearrangement links TRBV20-1 to TRBJ2-1, with 10 positions matching TRBD1. CDR3 size: 18 residues. Germline CDR1 DFQATT, CDR2 SNEGSKA (reference sequence). The V gene end was trimmed by 3 bases and the J gene end by 8 bases; junction bases not matched to a gene: 19.

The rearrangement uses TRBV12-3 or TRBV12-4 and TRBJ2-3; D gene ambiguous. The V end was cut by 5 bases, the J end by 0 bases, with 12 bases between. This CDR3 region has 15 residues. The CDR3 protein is CASSLSTPSTDTQYF. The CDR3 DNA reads TGTGCCAGCAGTCTTAGCACCCCTAGCACAGATACGCAGTATTTT.

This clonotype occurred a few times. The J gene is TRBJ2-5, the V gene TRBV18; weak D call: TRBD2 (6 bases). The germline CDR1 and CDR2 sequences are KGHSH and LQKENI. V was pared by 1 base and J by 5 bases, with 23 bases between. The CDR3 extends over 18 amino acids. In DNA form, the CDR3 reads TGTGCCAGCTCACCACTTATTGTGCGGGGCCTCAAGGAGGAGACCCAGTACTTC. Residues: CASSPLIVRGLKEETQYF.

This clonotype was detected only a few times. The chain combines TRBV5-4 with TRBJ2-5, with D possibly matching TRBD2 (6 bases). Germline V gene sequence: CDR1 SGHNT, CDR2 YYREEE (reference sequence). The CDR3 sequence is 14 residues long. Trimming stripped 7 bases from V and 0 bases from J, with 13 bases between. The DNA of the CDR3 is TGTGCCAGCCACCAGGGACTTTACCAAGAGACCCAGTACTTC. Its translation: CASHQGLYQETQYF.

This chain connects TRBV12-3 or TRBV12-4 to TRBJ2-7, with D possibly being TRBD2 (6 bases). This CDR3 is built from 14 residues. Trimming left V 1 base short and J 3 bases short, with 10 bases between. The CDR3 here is CASSLGAEGYEQYF. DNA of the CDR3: TGTGCCAGCAGTTTAGGTGCGGAGGGCTACGAGCAGTACTTC.

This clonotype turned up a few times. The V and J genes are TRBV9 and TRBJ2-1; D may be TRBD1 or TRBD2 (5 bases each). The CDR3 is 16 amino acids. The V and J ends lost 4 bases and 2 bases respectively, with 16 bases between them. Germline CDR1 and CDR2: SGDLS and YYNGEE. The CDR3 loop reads CASSSGGDGAYNEQFF. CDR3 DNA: TGTGCCAGCAGCTCAGGTGGGGACGGAGCCTACAATGAGCAGTTCTTC.

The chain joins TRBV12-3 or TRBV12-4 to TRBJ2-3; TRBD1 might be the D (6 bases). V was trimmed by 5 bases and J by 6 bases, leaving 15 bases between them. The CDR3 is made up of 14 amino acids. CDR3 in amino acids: CASSEDSLRDTQYF. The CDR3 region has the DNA TGTGCCAGCAGTGAGGACAGTCTTCGCGATACGCAGTATTTT.

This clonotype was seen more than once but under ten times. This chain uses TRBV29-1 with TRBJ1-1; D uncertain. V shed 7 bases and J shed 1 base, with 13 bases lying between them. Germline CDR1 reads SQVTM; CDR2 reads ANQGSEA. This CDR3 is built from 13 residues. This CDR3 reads CSATIFQNTEAFF. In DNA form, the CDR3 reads TGCAGCGCCACTATCTTCCAGAACACTGAAGCTTTCTTT. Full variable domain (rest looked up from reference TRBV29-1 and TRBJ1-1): SAVISQKPSRDICQRGTSLTIQCQVDSQVTMMFWYRQQPGQSLTLIATANQGSEATYESGFVIDKFPISRPNLTFSTLTVSNMSPEDSSIYLCSATIFQNTEAFFGQGTRLTVV.

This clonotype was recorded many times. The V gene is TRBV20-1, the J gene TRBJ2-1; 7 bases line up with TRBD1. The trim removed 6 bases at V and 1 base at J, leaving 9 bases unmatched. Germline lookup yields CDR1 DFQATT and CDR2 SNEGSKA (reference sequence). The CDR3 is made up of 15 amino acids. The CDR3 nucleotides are TGCAGTGCCCCCGGCAGGGGGAGTTCCTACAATGAGCAGTTCTTC. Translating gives CSAPGRGSSYNEQFF.

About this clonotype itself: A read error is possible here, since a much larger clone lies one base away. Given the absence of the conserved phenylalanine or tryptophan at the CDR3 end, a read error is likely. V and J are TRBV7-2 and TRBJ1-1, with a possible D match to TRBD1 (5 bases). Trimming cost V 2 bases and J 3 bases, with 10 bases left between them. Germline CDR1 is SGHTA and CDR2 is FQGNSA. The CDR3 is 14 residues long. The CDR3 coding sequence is TGTGCCAGCAGCTTACAGGGTCTATACACTGAAGCTTTCCTT. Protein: CASSLQGLYTEAFL.

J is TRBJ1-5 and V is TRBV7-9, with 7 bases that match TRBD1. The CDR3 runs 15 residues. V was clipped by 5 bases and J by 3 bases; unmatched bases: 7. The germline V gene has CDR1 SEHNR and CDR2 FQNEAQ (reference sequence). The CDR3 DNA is TGTGCCAGCAGCCCCGTGACAGGGTTCAATCAGCCCCAGCATTTT. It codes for CASSPVTGFNQPQHF. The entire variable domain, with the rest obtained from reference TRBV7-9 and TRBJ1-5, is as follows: DTGVSQNPRHKITKRGQNVTFRCDPISEHNRLYWYRQTLGQGPEFLTYFQNEAQLEKSRLLSDRFSAERPKGSFSTLEIQRTEQGDSAMYLCASSPVTGFNQPQHFGDGTRLSIL.

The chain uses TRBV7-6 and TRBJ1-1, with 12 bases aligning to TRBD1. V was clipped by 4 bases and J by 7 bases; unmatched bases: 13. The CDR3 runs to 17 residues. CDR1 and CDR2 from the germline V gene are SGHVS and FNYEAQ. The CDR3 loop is CASSSFRDRGLRDEAFF. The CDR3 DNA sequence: TGTGCCAGCAGCTCCTTCCGGGACAGGGGGCTTAGGGATGAAGCTTTCTTT.

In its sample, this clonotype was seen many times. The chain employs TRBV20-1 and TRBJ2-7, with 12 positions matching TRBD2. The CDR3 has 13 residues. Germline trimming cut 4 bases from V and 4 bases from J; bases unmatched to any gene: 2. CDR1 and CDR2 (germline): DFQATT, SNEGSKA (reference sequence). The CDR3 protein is CSATGTSGYEQYF. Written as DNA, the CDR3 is TGCAGTGCTACCGGGACTAGCGGGTACGAGCAGTACTTC.

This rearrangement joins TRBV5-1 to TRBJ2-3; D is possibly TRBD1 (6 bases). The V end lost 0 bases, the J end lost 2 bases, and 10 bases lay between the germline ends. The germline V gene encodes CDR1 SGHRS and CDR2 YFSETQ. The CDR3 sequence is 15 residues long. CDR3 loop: CASSLDRAYTDTQYF. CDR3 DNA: TGCGCCAGCAGCTTGGACAGGGCCTACACAGATACGCAGTATTTT.